These 31 T cell receptor beta chains came from one sample sequenced in a study of cytomegalovirus exposure and HLA in healthy donors. Assay: immunoSEQ multiplex PCR; the TCRdb copy retains only in-frame clones and omits some. The profile shows about 160,000 clones, 85% to 90% of them singletons. The sequenced sample consisted of PBMCs. These receptors all come from a young woman in good health and CMV-seronegative.

This chain joins TRBV27 and TRBJ2-1; 14 bases fit TRBD2. This CDR3 is built from 16 residues. J gave up 9 bases and V 10 bases, and 14 bases lay outside the gene matches. Germline V CDR1 and CDR2: MNHEY, SMNVEV (reference sequence). In nucleotides, the CDR3 is TGTGCCATCCCTGGGGTACTCGGACTAGCGGGGGGTGAGCAGTTCTTC. This gives the protein CAIPGVLGLAGGEQFF.

V is TRBV5-4 and J is TRBJ2-3; D is uncertain. Germline assignment: CDR1 SGHNT and CDR2 YYREEE (reference sequence). The V end was cut by 4 bases, the J end by 6 bases, with 6 bases between. The CDR3 is made up of 11 amino acids. The CDR3 nucleotides read TGTGCCAGCAGCACCGCGGATACGCAGTATTTT. Amino acid sequence: CASSTADTQYF.

V is TRBV6-1 and J is TRBJ2-7, with D unresolved. V was pared by 4 bases and J by 0 bases, with 16 bases between. The CDR3 loop spans 16 amino acids. Germline V gene lookup returns CDR1 MNHNS and CDR2 SASEGT. Here the CDR3 reads CASSGTMSISSYEQYF. As DNA, the CDR3 is TGTGCCAGCAGTGGAACGATGAGTATTAGCTCCTACGAGCAGTACTTC.

The chain recombines TRBV7-9 with TRBJ2-5, with 9 bases fitting TRBD1. CDR3 length: 17 residues. Germline CDR1 and CDR2: SEHNR and FQNEAQ (reference sequence). After removal of 4 bases from V and 7 bases from J, the junction contained 16 bases not matched to a gene. CDR3 amino acids: CASSSDLKGTGRGTQYF. The CDR3 nucleotides read TGTGCCAGCAGCTCCGATCTAAAAGGGACAGGGAGGGGGACCCAGTACTTC.

The rearrangement uses TRBV18 and TRBJ1-1; no clear D. Trimming removed 4 bases at V and 3 bases at J, with 9 bases between. This CDR3 has 13 residues. Germline V gene lookup returns CDR1 KGHSH and CDR2 LQKENI. As DNA, the CDR3 is TGTGCCAGCTCACTCTCTCGGGACACTGAAGCTTTCTTT. As protein: CASSLSRDTEAFF. The entire variable domain, with the rest obtained from reference TRBV18 and TRBJ1-1, is as follows: NAGVMQNPRHLVRRRGQEARLRCSPMKGHSHVYWYRQLPEEGLKFMVYLQKENIIDESGMPKERFSAEFPKEGPSILRIQQVVRGDSAAYFCASSLSRDTEAFFGQGTRLTVV.

A single count supports this clone. The chain's CDR3 is CASSVGHRGTDTQYF. As DNA, the CDR3 is TGTGCCAGCAGCGTGGGACACAGGGGCACAGATACGCAGTATTTT. The chain uses TRBV9 and TRBJ2-3; D possibly corresponds to TRBD1 (6 bases). The CDR3 contains 15 residues. Germline CDR1 reads SGDLS; CDR2 reads YYNGEE. Trimming pared 2 bases from V and 1 base from J, leaving 11 bases between.

This clone was counted between two and nine times. In DNA form, the CDR3 reads TGCAGTGCTGGCCCAAACTCTCAGCATTTT. Protein sequence: CSAGPNSQHF. J is TRBJ1-5 and V is TRBV20-1; D uncertain. With 5 bases removed from V and 13 bases from J, the gap between germline ends came to 12 bases. Looked up from germline, CDR1 is DFQATT and CDR2 is SNEGSKA (reference sequence). The CDR3 has 10 residues.

The chain is built from TRBV5-6 and TRBJ1-5; the D gene is possibly TRBD1 (5 bases). CDR1 is SGHDT and CDR2 is YYEEEE in the germline V gene. CDR3 length: 15 residues. V lost 1 base and J lost 1, with 9 bases in between. The CDR3 nucleotides read TGTGCCAGCAGCTTGTATGACAGCAGCAATCAGCCCCAGCATTTT. It codes for CASSLYDSSNQPQHF.

This clone appeared a single time. V is TRBV7-9 and J is TRBJ2-5; D call uncertain. The CDR3 consists of 17 residues. Germline CDR1 and CDR2: SEHNR and FQNEAQ (reference sequence). The V gene lost 0 bases and the J gene lost 5 bases, with 19 bases spanning the gap. The chain's CDR3 is CASSLALRSEGWETQYF. The CDR3 bases are TGTGCCAGCAGCTTAGCTTTAAGGTCGGAAGGTTGGGAGACCCAGTACTTC.

The table lists this clone with a count of one. The chain uses TRBV5-6 and TRBJ2-7; 10 bases agree with TRBD1. The CDR3 consists of 13 residues. V was pared by 7 bases and J by 0 bases, with 1 base of the junction left unmatched. Germline lookup yields CDR1 SGHDT and CDR2 YYEEEE. CDR3 DNA sequence: TGTGCCAGCGGGACAGGGGACTCCTACGAGCAGTACTTC. Translated: CASGTGDSYEQYF.

The chain has TRBV29-1 and TRBJ2-3; D unresolved. Trimming took off 5 bases at V and 4 bases at J, with 19 bases between the two ends. The CDR3 runs to 15 residues. Germline loops: CDR1 SQVTM, CDR2 ANQGSEA. As DNA, the CDR3 is TGCAGCGTTTTTGGCGGCGACCTCAGTTCAGATACGCAGTATTTT. Amino acids: CSVFGGDLSSDTQYF.

The V gene is TRBV30, the J gene TRBJ2-7; D is perhaps TRBD1 (6 bases). This CDR3 region has 11 residues. V lost 5 bases and J lost 3, with 8 bases in between. The germline gives CDR1 GTSNPN, CDR2 SVGIG (reference sequence). CDR3 sequence reads: CAWLDSYEQYF. CDR3 nucleotides: TGTGCCTGGCTGGACAGCTACGAGCAGTACTTC.

The J gene is TRBJ2-5, the V gene TRBV13; 8 bases are shared with TRBD1. V gave up 0 bases and J gave up 7 bases; unmatched junction bases: 4. Germline V gene lookup returns CDR1 PRHDT and CDR2 FYEKMQ (reference sequence). The CDR3 is 14 residues long. The DNA of the CDR3 is TGTGCCAGCAGCTTAGGGGTCGGGACAGGGACCCAGTACTTC. It is translated as CASSLGVGTGTQYF.

The V call is TRBV4-3, the J call TRBJ2-5, with TRBD2 as a possible D gene (6 bases). Germline V gene sequence: CDR1 LGHNA, CDR2 YSLEER. Trimming took 0 bases from V and 2 from J, leaving 13 bases between them. The CDR3 has 16 residues. CDR3 nucleotides: TGCGCCAGCAGCCAAGACCGGGGGTCTCCGCAAGAGACCCAGTACTTC. It encodes CASSQDRGSPQETQYF.

This clone was counted a few times. The CDR3 DNA is TGTGCCAGCAGCTTGGCCCTAACTAACTATGGCTACACCTTC. Residues: CASSLALTNYGYTF. The genes are TRBV5-6 and TRBJ1-2, with D unclear. The CDR3 contains 14 residues. Trimming removed 0 bases at V and 0 bases at J, with 6 bases between. Germline V CDR1 and CDR2: SGHDT, YYEEEE.

The V call is TRBV7-2, the J call TRBJ2-7; D may correspond to TRBD1 or TRBD2 (5 bases each). Trimming cost V 5 bases and J 0 bases, with 14 bases left between them. The CDR3 totals 15 residues. Looked up from germline, CDR1 is SGHTA and CDR2 is FQGNSA. CDR3 bases: TGTGCCAGCAGCGCCCAGAAGGGGAGCTCCTACGAGCAGTACTTC. This sequence encodes CASSAQKGSSYEQYF.

V gene TRBV7-2 combines with J gene TRBJ2-3; D may be TRBD1 (6 bases). The V gene's germline CDR1 is SGHTA and CDR2 FQGNSA. This CDR3 contains 15 residues. Between the trimmed V and J ends, which lost 2 bases and 4 bases, there was a span of 13 bases. CDR3 coding DNA: TGTGCCAGCAGCTTAAGGGGGATCATTTCAGATACGCAGTATTTT. Amino acids: CASSLRGIISDTQYF.

The V and J genes are TRBV5-4 and TRBJ2-7; 8 nucleotides line up with TRBD2. V dropped 4 bases and J dropped 0; count of bases not matched to a gene: 3. This CDR3 region has 14 residues. Germline values: CDR1 SGHNT, CDR2 YYREEE (reference sequence). The CDR3 coding sequence is TGTGCCAGCAGCCCTGGGACTAGCTCCTACGAGCAGTACTTC. Its translation is CASSPGTSSYEQYF.

This chain uses TRBV29-1 with TRBJ2-1; D uncertain. The CDR3 extends over 11 amino acids. Trimming took 4 bases from V and 11 from J, leaving 12 bases between them. In germline, CDR1 is SQVTM, CDR2 ANQGSEA. DNA of the CDR3: TGCAGCGTTGTTTCTGCGGAAAAGCAGTTCTTC. Translated, it gives CSVVSAEKQFF.

This chain uses TRBV27 with TRBJ1-1, with D perhaps TRBD1 (6 bases). The CDR3 length is 16 residues. Per germline, CDR1 MNHEY and CDR2 SMNVEV (reference sequence). V lost 6 bases and J 0 bases, leaving 17 bases between the germline ends. CDR3 sequence (DNA): TGTGCCAGCAGCCTGGTAGGGGGGTCTGTGAACACTGAAGCTTTCTTT. Amino acids: CASSLVGGSVNTEAFF.

The chain links TRBV4-2 to TRBJ2-1, with 13 nucleotides matching TRBD2. The CDR3 covers 16 residues. The germline gives CDR1 LGHNA, CDR2 YNFKEQ. With 4 bases clipped from V and 5 bases from J, the junction kept 5 bases outside the gene matches. CDR3 nucleotides: TGTGCCAGCAGCCGATCACTAGCGGGGGGGAACAATGAGCAGTTCTTC. Its protein is CASSRSLAGGNNEQFF.

This clone has just a few counts. The chain carries TRBV5-1 and TRBJ1-6; tentative D call: TRBD1 (5 bases). The CDR3 is 15 amino acids. With 2 bases removed from V and 9 bases from J, the gap between germline ends came to 15 bases. Germline CDR1 reads SGHRS; CDR2 reads YFSETQ. CDR3 DNA: TGCGCCAGCAGCTTCGACAGAGGATGGAGTTCACCCCTCCACTTT. Protein: CASSFDRGWSSPLHF.

V and J are TRBV27 and TRBJ2-7, with 7 positions matching TRBD2. The J segment lost 0 bases and the V segment lost 3 bases, leaving 8 bases of the junction unmatched. The CDR3 runs 16 residues. Germline assignment: CDR1 MNHEY and CDR2 SMNVEV (reference sequence). CDR3 nucleotide sequence: TGTGCCAGCAGTTTCGGGCTAGCGGCCCTCTCCTACGAGCAGTACTTC. Translated: CASSFGLAALSYEQYF.

The rearrangement uses TRBV28 and TRBJ2-7; 15 bases match TRBD2. The ends lost 6 bases at V and 2 bases at J; junction bases unmatched: 2. Germline CDR1 and CDR2: MDHEN and SYDVKM. The CDR3 loop spans 15 amino acids. CDR3 coding DNA: TGTGCCAGCAGCTGGACTAGCGGGAGGGCCTACGAGCAGTACTTC. The encoded protein is CASSWTSGRAYEQYF.

This clone appeared once. V is TRBV12-5 and J is TRBJ1-2; tentative D call: TRBD1 (6 bases). CDR3 size: 15 residues. CDR1 is LGHNT, CDR2 FRNRAP, per germline. Trimming left V 3 bases short and J 0 bases short, with 11 bases between. CDR3 loop: CASGFEGVANYGYTF. As DNA, the CDR3 is TGTGCTAGTGGTTTTGAGGGGGTAGCTAACTATGGCTACACCTTC.

V is TRBV6-5 and J is TRBJ1-1; no firm D call. CDR1 and CDR2 (germline): MNHEY, SVGAGI. This CDR3 contains 13 residues. V lost 6 bases and J lost 0, with 8 bases in between. The CDR3 region has the DNA TGTGCCAGCAGCAATAATTTGAACACTGAAGCTTTCTTT. This codes for CASSNNLNTEAFF.

The chain combines TRBV7-2 with TRBJ2-7; D gene uncertain. Trimming stripped 3 bases from V and 3 bases from J, with 6 bases between. This CDR3 is built from 12 residues. The V gene's germline CDR1 is SGHTA and CDR2 FQGNSA. CDR3 sequence: CASSFSGYEQYF. CDR3 nucleotides: TGTGCCAGCAGCTTCAGTGGCTACGAGCAGTACTTC.

This clone appeared once. This rearrangement joins TRBV5-1 to TRBJ2-1; 11 bases match TRBD2. The CDR3 extends over 16 amino acids. Germline trimming cut 0 bases from V and 6 bases from J; bases unmatched to any gene: 5. CDR1 and CDR2 from the germline V gene are SGHRS and YFSETQ. CDR3 DNA sequence: TGCGCCAGCAGCTTGGTCGGGACTAGCGGATTCAATGAGCAGTTCTTC. This encodes CASSLVGTSGFNEQFF.

This clone has only a few counts. V and J are TRBV19 and TRBJ2-7, with D possibly being TRBD1 (6 bases). From germline, CDR1 is LNHDA and CDR2 SQIVND (reference sequence). V was shortened by 3 bases and J by 0 bases, with 12 bases between the two germline ends. The CDR3 length is 15 residues. CDR3 bases: TGTGCCAGTAGTATCAAGGACAGTTCCTCCTACGAGCAGTACTTC. Translated: CASSIKDSSSYEQYF.

V and J are TRBV29-1 and TRBJ1-1; TRBD1 aligns across 7 bases. The CDR3 is 15 residues long. J gave up 7 bases and V 2 bases, and 13 bases lay outside the gene matches. Germline V gene data show CDR1 as SQVTM and CDR2 as ANQGSEA. The CDR3 DNA reads TGCAGCGTTGAAACCTTACCGGGACAGAGGGGTGAAGCTTTCTTT. Its protein product is CSVETLPGQRGEAFF.

The chain recombines TRBV19 with TRBJ1-6; D call uncertain. CDR3 length: 12 amino acids. The germline gives CDR1 LNHDA, CDR2 SQIVND (reference sequence). The germline V and J ends were trimmed by 0 bases and 6 bases, with 0 bases remaining between them. As DNA, the CDR3 is TGTGCCAGTAGTATAGATAATTCACCCCTCCACTTT. Its translation: CASSIDNSPLHF.